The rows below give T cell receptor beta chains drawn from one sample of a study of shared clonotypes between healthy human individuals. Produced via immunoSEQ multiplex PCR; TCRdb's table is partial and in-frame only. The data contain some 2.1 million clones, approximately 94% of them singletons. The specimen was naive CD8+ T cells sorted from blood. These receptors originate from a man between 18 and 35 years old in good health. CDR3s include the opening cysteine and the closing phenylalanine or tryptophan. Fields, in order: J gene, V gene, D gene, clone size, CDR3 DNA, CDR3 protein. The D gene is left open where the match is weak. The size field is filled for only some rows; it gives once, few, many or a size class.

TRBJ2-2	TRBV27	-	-	TGTGCCAGCAGCCCCGGAACCGGGGAGCTGTTTTTT	CASSPGTGELFF
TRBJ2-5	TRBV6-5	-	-	TGTGCCAGCAGTTACCTAATTCGGGGGAGGCAAGAGACCCAGTACTTC	CASSYLIRGRQETQYF
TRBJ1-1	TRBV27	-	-	TGTGCCAGCAGGACAGGGAACACTGAAGCTTTCTTT	CASRTGNTEAFF
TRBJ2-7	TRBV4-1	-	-	TGCGCCAGCAGCCAGCCCTGGGCAAACTACGAGCAGTACTTC	CASSQPWANYEQYF
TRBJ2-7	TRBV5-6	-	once	TGTGCCAGCAGCTTGAAGGAATACGAGCAGTACTTC	CASSLKEYEQYF
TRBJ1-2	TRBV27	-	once	TGTGCCAGCAGCCTTCTTCCAGGTGGCGGCTACACCTTC	CASSLLPGGGYTF
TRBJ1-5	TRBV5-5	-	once	TGTGCCAGCAGCCCTTCCACTCATAGCAATCAGCCCCAGCATTTT	CASSPSTHSNQPQHF
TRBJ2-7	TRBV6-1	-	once	TGTGCCAGCAGTGACAGGGGACCTTCCTACGAGCAGTACTTC	CASSDRGPSYEQYF
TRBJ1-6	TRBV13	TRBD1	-	TGTGCCAGCAGCTTAGTGGGGACAGGGAATTCACCCCTCCACTTT	CASSLVGTGNSPLHF
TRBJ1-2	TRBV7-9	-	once	TGTGCCAGCAGCTTAGGGGTCCCTTGGGGATATGGCTACACCTTC	CASSLGVPWGYGYTF
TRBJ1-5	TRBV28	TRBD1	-	TGTGCCAGCAGTCCAACAGGGACAGGGTACCAGCCCCAGCATTTT	CASSPTGTGYQPQHF
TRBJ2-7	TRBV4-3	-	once	TGCGCCAGCAGCCAAGATCAGATCGGCCCCGACGAGCAGTACTTC	CASSQDQIGPDEQYF
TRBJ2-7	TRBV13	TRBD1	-	TGTGCCAGCAGCGTCGACAGGGTCTCCTACGAGCAGTACTTC	CASSVDRVSYEQYF
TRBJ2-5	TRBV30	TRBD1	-	TGTGCCGGCGGACAGGGACTAGAGACCCAGTACTTC	CAGGQGLETQYF
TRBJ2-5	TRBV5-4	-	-	TGTGCCAGCAGCTTGGAGGGACCAGAGACCCAGTACTTC	CASSLEGPETQYF
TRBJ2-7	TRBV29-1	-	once	TGCAGCGTTGAAAGTGAGGTAGGGACACCCAACGAGCAGTACTTC	CSVESEVGTPNEQYF
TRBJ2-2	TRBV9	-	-	TGTGCCAGCAGCGTAGGTACGGGAGAAGGCGGGGAGCTGTTTTTT	CASSVGTGEGGELFF
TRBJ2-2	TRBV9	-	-	TGTGCCAGCAGCGACGTGGGCCTTGACGGGGAGCTGTTTTTT	CASSDVGLDGELFF
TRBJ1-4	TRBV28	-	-	TGTGCCAGCAGTCTCCCGGCGGGGAATGAAAAACTGTTTTTT	CASSLPAGNEKLFF
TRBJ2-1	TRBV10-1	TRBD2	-	TGCGCCAGCAGTGAGTCTAGGACTAGCGGTTACAATGAGCAGTTCTTC	CASSESRTSGYNEQFF
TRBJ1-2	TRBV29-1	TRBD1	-	TGCAGCGTTTACTCCGGGACAGAGGGTGGGGGCTACACCTTC	CSVYSGTEGGGYTF
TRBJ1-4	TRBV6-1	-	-	TGTGCCAGCAGTAGAGGGGGGGAGGATGAAAAACTGTTTTTT	CASSRGGEDEKLFF
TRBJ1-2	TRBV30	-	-	TGTGCCTGGAGTGTGGGTCGGCCGTCTCCCTATGGCTACACCTTC	CAWSVGRPSPYGYTF
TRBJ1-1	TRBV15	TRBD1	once	TGTGCCACCAGCAGTCCGGGACAGGGGTTCGATGAAGCTTTCTTT	CATSSPGQGFDEAFF
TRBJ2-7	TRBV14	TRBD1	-	TGTGCCAGCAGCCGTACTGGCGGACAGGGACCAGTGAACGAGCAGTACTTC	CASSRTGGQGPVNEQYF
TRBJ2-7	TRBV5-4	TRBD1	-	TGTGCCAGCAGCTCCCGTGAGGGGGCATCCTACGAGCAGTACTTC	CASSSREGASYEQYF
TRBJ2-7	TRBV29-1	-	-	TGCAGCGTTGAAACGGGGGCGGAGCAGTACTTC	CSVETGAEQYF
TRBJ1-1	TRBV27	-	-	TGTGCCAGCAGTTTACCCCCAGTTGGGGACACTGAAGCTTTCTTT	CASSLPPVGDTEAFF
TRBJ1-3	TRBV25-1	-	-	TGTGCCAGCAGTGGACAAGTGACTGGAAACACCATATATTTT	CASSGQVTGNTIYF
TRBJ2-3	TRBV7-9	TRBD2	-	TGTGCCAGCAGCTTTTCGGGACTAGAAAACACAGATACGCAGTATTTT	CASSFSGLENTDTQYF
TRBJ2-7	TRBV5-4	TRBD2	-	TGTGCCAGCAGCTCTACTAGCGGGAGGTACTACGAGCAGTACTTC	CASSSTSGRYYEQYF
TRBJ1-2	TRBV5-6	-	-	TGTGCCAGCAGCTTAGGGATTGTTGGTTCTGGCTACACCTTC	CASSLGIVGSGYTF
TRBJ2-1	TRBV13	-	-	TGTGCCAGCAGCTCGTTCTACAATGAGCAGTTCTTC	CASSSFYNEQFF
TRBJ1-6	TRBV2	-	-	TGTGCCAGCAGTGAATGGACAGCCGATGACTATAATTCACCCCTCCACTTT	CASSEWTADDYNSPLHF
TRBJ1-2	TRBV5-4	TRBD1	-	TGTGCCAGCAGCTCGGGACAGAAGTTCTATGGCTACACCTTC	CASSSGQKFYGYTF
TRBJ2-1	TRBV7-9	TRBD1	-	TGTGCCAGCAGCCCAAGACAGGGAAGGGACAATGAGCAGTTCTTC	CASSPRQGRDNEQFF